What follows describes a single TCR beta chain. Losses at the gene ends were 6 bases for V and 3 bases for J; bases not matched to a gene: 7. The germline V gene has CDR1 SNHLY and CDR2 FYNNEI. This CDR3 is 15 amino acids long. Sequencing was performed with immunoSEQ multiplex PCR; in TCRdb, only in-frame clones are kept and a portion is missing. The sample has 200,000 to 250,000 clones, 82% seen once. Membership in each cohort depended on participant-reported clinical history. The data were obtained in a study of blood T cell repertoires in COVID-19. Sequencing used PBMCs or T cells enriched from blood (not recorded which). This chain links TRBV2 with TRBJ2-3; 9 bases match TRBD2. The receptor was isolated from an older woman who had recovered from COVID-19. In nucleotides, the CDR3 is TGTGCCAGCAGGTGGCGGGAGGGCAGTACAGATACGCAGTATTTT. Its protein product is CASRWREGSTDTQYF.